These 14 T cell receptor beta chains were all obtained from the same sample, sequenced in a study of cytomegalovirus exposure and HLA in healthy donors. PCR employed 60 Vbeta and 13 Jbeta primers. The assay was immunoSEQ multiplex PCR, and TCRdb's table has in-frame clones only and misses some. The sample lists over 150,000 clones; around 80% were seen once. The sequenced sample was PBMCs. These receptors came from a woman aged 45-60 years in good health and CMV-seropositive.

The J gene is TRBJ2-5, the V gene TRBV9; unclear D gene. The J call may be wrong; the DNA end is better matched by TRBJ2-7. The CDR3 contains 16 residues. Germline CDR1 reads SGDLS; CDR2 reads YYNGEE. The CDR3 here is CASSPPTGSNFYEQYF. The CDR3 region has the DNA TGTGCCAGCAGCCCACCGACCGGGTCAAACTTCTACGAGCAGTACTTC.

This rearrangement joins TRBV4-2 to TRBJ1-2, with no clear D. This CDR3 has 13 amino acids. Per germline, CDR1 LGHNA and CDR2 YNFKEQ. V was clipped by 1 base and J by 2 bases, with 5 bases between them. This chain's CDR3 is CASSQVENYGYTF. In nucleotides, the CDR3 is TGTGCCAGCAGCCAAGTAGAGAACTATGGCTACACCTTC.

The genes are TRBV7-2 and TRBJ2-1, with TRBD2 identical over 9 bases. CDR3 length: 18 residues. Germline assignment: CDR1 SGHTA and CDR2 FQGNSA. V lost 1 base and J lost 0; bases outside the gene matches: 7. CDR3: CASSLGRRAGGSYNEQFF. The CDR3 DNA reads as TGTGCCAGCAGCTTAGGACGACGAGCGGGAGGCTCCTACAATGAGCAGTTCTTC. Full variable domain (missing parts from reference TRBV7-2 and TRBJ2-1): GAGVSQSPSNKVTEKGKDVELRCDPISGHTALYWYRQSLGQGLEFLIYFQGNSAPDKSGLPSDRFSAERTGGSVSTLTIQRTQQEDSAVYLCASSLGRRAGGSYNEQFFGPGTRLTVL.

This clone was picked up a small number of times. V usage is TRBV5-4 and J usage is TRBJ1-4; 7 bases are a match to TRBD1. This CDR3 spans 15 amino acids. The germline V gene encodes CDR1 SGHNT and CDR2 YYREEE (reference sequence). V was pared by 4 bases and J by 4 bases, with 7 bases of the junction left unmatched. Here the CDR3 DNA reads TGTGCCAGCAGCACTCGGACAGGAATTAATGAAAAACTGTTTTTT. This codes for CASSTRTGINEKLFF.

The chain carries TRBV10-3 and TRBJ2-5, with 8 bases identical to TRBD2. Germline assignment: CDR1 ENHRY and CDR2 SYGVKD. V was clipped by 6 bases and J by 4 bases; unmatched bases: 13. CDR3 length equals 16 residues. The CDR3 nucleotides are TGTGCCATCAGCAAACCGAGCGGGGGCCTTACAGAGACCCAGTACTTC. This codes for CAISKPSGGLTETQYF.

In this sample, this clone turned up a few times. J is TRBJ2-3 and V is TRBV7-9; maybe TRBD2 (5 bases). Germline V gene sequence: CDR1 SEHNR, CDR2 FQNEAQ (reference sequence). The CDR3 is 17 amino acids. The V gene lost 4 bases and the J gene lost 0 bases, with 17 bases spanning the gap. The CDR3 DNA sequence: TGTGCCAGCAGCTCTTTTGGTCGGGGTCCTAGCACAGATACGCAGTATTTT. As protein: CASSSFGRGPSTDTQYF.

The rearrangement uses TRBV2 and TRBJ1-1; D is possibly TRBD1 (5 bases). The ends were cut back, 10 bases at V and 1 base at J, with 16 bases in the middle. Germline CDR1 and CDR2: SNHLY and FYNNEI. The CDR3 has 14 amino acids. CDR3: CATRDRPKNTEAFF. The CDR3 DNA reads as TGTGCCACCCGAGACAGACCCAAGAACACTGAAGCTTTCTTT.

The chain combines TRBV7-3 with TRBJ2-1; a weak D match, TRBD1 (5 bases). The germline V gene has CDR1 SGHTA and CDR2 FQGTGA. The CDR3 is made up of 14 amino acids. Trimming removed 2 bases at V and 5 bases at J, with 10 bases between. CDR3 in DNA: TGTGCCAGCAGCTTAGGGGCAGCCAACAATGAGCAGTTCTTC. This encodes CASSLGAANNEQFF.

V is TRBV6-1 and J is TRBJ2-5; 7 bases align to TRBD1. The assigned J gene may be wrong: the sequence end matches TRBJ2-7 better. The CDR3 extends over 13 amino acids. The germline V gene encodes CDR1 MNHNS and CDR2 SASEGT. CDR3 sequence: CASTRDRAYEQYF. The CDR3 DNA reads TGTGCCAGCACCCGGGACAGAGCCTACGAGCAGTACTTC.

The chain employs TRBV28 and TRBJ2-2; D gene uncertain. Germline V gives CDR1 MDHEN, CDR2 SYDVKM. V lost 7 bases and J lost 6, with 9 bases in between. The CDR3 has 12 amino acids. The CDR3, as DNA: TGTGCCAGCAACCCGCGCGCCGGGGAGCTGTTTTTT. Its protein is CASNPRAGELFF.

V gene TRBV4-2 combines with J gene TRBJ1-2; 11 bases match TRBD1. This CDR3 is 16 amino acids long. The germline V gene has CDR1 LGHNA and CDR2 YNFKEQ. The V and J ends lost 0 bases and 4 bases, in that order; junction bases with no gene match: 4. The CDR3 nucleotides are TGTGCCAGCAGCCAAGATTCGGGACAGGGGGGCTATGGCTACACCTTC. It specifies CASSQDSGQGGYGYTF.

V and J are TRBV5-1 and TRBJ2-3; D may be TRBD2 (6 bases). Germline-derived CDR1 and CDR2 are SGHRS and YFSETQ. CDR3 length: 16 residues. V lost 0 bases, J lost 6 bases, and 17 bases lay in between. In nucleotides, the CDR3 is TGCGCCAGCAGCTTGGGGGACTTCCCGGCCCTCGATACGCAGTATTTT. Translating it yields CASSLGDFPALDTQYF.

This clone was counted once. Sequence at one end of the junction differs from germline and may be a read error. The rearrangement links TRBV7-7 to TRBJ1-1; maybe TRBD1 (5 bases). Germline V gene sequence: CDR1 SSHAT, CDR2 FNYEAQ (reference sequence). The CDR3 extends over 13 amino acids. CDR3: CASSLDQGHEAFF. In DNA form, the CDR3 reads TGTGCTAGCAGCTTAGATCAGGGCCATGAAGCTTTCTTT.

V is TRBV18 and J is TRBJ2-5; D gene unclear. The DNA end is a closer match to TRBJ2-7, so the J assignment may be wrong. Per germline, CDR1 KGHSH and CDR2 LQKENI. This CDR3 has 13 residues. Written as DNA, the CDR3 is TGTGCCAGCTCATCTTCGGACTCCTACGAGCAGTACTTC. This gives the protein CASSSSDSYEQYF.